Listed here is a single T cell receptor beta chain. Its antigen is not identified. Germline values: CDR1 MNHEY, CDR2 SMNVEV (reference sequence). The V gene end was trimmed by 6 bases and the J gene end by 7 bases; junction bases not matched to a gene: 20. The CDR3 covers 18 residues. This entry is derived from a study of shared clonotypes between healthy human individuals. Here immunoSEQ multiplex PCR was the method, and the copy in TCRdb shows in-frame clones only, minus some. The sample has hundreds of thousands of clones, 95% to 97% seen once. General observations from the study: Of the naive CD4 clonotypes, around 4.7% were shared across a handful of donors.

Terminally differentiated effector memory CD45RA+ cells were left out of the naive CD8 fraction, which was CD45RO-negative and positively selected for CCR7. Sequencing used naive CD8+ T cells sorted from blood. V is TRBV27 and J is TRBJ2-1, with TRBD2 matching over 8 bases. The sequence was obtained from a woman in her 30s in good health. The CDR3 nucleotides read TGTGCCAGCAGGCCGCTAGCGGGTAAACCTCAGTCTGGGAATGAGCAGTTCTTC. Encoded protein: CASRPLAGKPQSGNEQFF.